This entry lists 26 T cell receptor beta chains sequenced from one sample in a study of technical replicates of blood from a few donors. Data came from immunoSEQ multiplex PCR; TCRdb stores just in-frame clones and leaves some out. Of about 64,000 clones in the sample, approximately 86% were seen once. The sample taken for sequencing was PBMCs. These receptors were taken from a human donor in good health. Some clones in this sample may be carry-over from other donors' samples.

The chain recombines TRBV7-2 with TRBJ1-3; 11 bases map to TRBD1. Germline V gene lookup returns CDR1 SGHTA and CDR2 FQGNSA. The CDR3 is 17 residues long. The V segment lost 5 bases and the J segment 4 bases; nucleotides outside the gene matches: 10. For the CDR3, the DNA is TGTGCCAGCAGCCTCACCGGACAGGGGGCGCGAGGAAACACCATATATTTT. Residues: CASSLTGQGARGNTIYF.

This chain links TRBV21-1 with TRBJ2-7; TRBD2 is the table's D call and was not checked against the DNA. TRBV21-1 is listed as a pseudogene. This CDR3 has 18 residues. CDR3 sequence (DNA): TGTGCCAGCAGCAAACCTACTGAGAATGGGGAGCGGTTCTACGAGCAGTACTTC. Translated, it gives CASSKPTENGERFYEQYF.

V and J are TRBV19 and TRBJ2-7; D not certain. Germline V gene lookup returns CDR1 LNHDA and CDR2 SQIVND (reference sequence). The CDR3 has 14 residues. V lost 3 bases and J lost 3, with 12 bases in between. The CDR3 nucleotides read TGTGCCAGTAGTATGGAGAGTGTCGGCTACGAGCAGTACTTC. Translation: CASSMESVGYEQYF.

The V and J genes are TRBV6-5 and TRBJ2-1, with 8 bases aligning to TRBD1. The germline gives CDR1 MNHEY, CDR2 SVGAGI. The CDR3 has 15 residues. Trimming at V came to 6 bases and at J to 1 base, leaving 5 bases not matched to a gene. CDR3 DNA sequence: TGTGCCAGCAGCTTACAGGGGGATTCCTACAATGAGCAGTTCTTC. Protein: CASSLQGDSYNEQFF.

V is TRBV9 and J is TRBJ2-3, with 7 bases lining up with TRBD2. V trimming: 0 bases; J trimming: 3 bases; junction bases outside the gene matches: 4. CDR3 length: 15 residues. Per the germline V gene, CDR1 is SGDLS and CDR2 is YYNGEE. The CDR3 protein is CASSVATGGTDTQYF. CDR3 sequence (DNA): TGTGCCAGCAGCGTAGCTACCGGGGGGACAGATACGCAGTATTTT.

The chain couples TRBV30 to TRBJ2-5; TRBD2 matches at 13 bases. The CDR3 extends over 15 amino acids. V lost 0 bases, J lost 4 bases, and 2 bases stayed unmatched. Per the germline V gene, CDR1 is GTSNPN and CDR2 is SVGIG (reference sequence). CDR3 bases: TGTGCCTGGAGTGTACTAGCGGGAGGGCCAGAGACCCAGTACTTC. Its protein product is CAWSVLAGGPETQYF.

The chain uses TRBV5-1 and TRBJ1-6, with D unresolved. The V gene's germline CDR1 is SGHRS and CDR2 YFSETQ. V lost 4 bases, J lost 7 bases, and 12 bases lay in between. The CDR3 extends over 14 amino acids. The chain's CDR3 is CASSPVPGNSPLHF. CDR3 bases: TGCGCCAGCAGCCCGGTCCCGGGGAATTCACCCCTCCACTTT.

This chain joins TRBV18 and TRBJ1-1; D gene uncertain. CDR3 length: 13 amino acids. Germline CDR1 is KGHSH and CDR2 is LQKENI. The V gene lost 1 base and the J gene lost 0 bases, with 3 bases spanning the gap. The DNA of the CDR3 is TGTGCCAGCTCACCACTCATGAACACTGAAGCTTTCTTT. Protein sequence: CASSPLMNTEAFF.

The chain employs TRBV7-2 and TRBJ2-5, with TRBD1 matching 8 bases. CDR3 length equals 14 residues. Germline V CDR1 and CDR2: SGHTA, FQGNSA. Trimming took 5 bases from V and 2 from J; bases not matched to a gene: 4. The CDR3 region has the DNA TGTGCCAGCAGCCCCAACAGGGGGCAAGAGACCCAGTACTTC. Residues: CASSPNRGQETQYF.

This clone is categorized as medium-sized. The sample carries other DNA sequences with the same CDR3. This chain uses TRBV5-1 with TRBJ1-1; the D gene is possibly TRBD1 (5 bases). CDR1 is SGHRS, CDR2 YFSETQ, per germline. The CDR3 covers 14 residues. Trimming pared 0 bases from V and 3 bases from J, leaving 9 bases between. The CDR3 loop is CASSLAGGYTEAFF. CDR3 in DNA: TGCGCCAGCAGCTTGGCGGGGGGGTACACTGAAGCTTTCTTT.

The V and J genes are TRBV7-3 and TRBJ2-7; 13 nucleotides match TRBD2. J lost 3 bases, V lost 5 bases, and 1 base had no gene match. This CDR3 comprises 14 residues. Germline V lookup: CDR1 SGHTA, CDR2 FQGTGA. In DNA form, the CDR3 reads TGTGCCAGCAGCCGGACTAGCGGGAGCTACGAGCAGTACTTC. Its protein product is CASSRTSGSYEQYF.

The genes are TRBV7-2 and TRBJ1-2; maybe TRBD1 (6 bases). The CDR3 is 13 residues long. The germline CDR1 and CDR2 sequences are SGHTA and FQGNSA. Trimming cost V 2 bases and J 4 bases, with 8 bases left between them. CDR3 sequence reads: CASSLQGFYGYTF. CDR3 in DNA: TGTGCCAGCAGCTTACAGGGGTTCTATGGCTACACCTTC.

V is TRBV4-1 and J is TRBJ2-5, with D possibly matching TRBD2 (5 bases). Per germline, CDR1 MGHRA and CDR2 YSYEKL. V shed 2 bases and J shed 5 bases, with 21 bases lying between them. The CDR3 runs to 17 residues. The CDR3 DNA sequence: TGCGCCAGCAGCCAATATGCCGCCGAGGGCCGGCGGGAGACCCAGTACTTC. It yields the protein CASSQYAAEGRRETQYF.

The chain links TRBV2 to TRBJ2-1, with D tentatively TRBD1 (6 bases). CDR1 and CDR2 (germline): SNHLY, FYNNEI. V lost 3 bases and J 4 bases, leaving 13 bases between the germline ends. The CDR3 extends over 15 amino acids. The CDR3 bases are TGTGCCAGCAGTGAGGAACAGGGTATTTACAATGAGCAGTTCTTC. Its translation is CASSEEQGIYNEQFF.

The V gene is TRBV30, the J gene TRBJ1-6; D is unresolved. Germline V lookup: CDR1 GTSNPN, CDR2 SVGIG (reference sequence). The ends were cut back, 4 bases at V and 6 bases at J, with 16 bases in the middle. CDR3 size: 15 residues. The CDR3 DNA reads as TGTGCCTGGACCACCCTTTCAGGCATTAATTCACCCCTCCACTTT. Its translation is CAWTTLSGINSPLHF. Full variable domain (missing parts from reference TRBV30 and TRBJ1-6): SQTIHQWPATLVQPVGSPLSLECTVEGTSNPNLYWYRQAAGRGLQLLFYSVGIGQISSEVPQNLSASRPQDRQFILSSKKLLLSDSGFYLCAWTTLSGINSPLHFGNGTRLTVT.

V is TRBV7-9 and J is TRBJ2-7; D gene uncertain. With 5 bases removed from V and 4 bases from J, the gap between germline ends came to 9 bases. The CDR3 totals 12 residues. Per the germline V gene, CDR1 is SEHNR and CDR2 is FQNEAQ (reference sequence). CDR3 nucleotide sequence: TGTGCCAGCAGCGTACAGCTTTACGAGCAGTACTTC. It codes for CASSVQLYEQYF.

The chain recombines TRBV18 with TRBJ1-1, with a tentative D call TRBD1 (6 bases). Germline loops: CDR1 KGHSH, CDR2 LQKENI. The CDR3 totals 13 residues. Trimming left V 4 bases short and J 1 base short, with 7 bases between. The CDR3 nucleotides are TGTGCCAGCTCACTGGGACAGAACACTGAAGCTTTCTTT. Translating gives CASSLGQNTEAFF.

This clone has only one observation. The chain links TRBV5-1 to TRBJ2-5; TRBD2 agrees at 7 bases. Trimming removed 2 bases from V and 5 bases from J; junction bases left unmatched: 6. Looked up from germline, CDR1 is SGHRS and CDR2 is YFSETQ. The CDR3 runs 14 residues. The CDR3 DNA is TGCGCCAGCAGCTTAGAGAGAGCGGGGGAGACCCAGTACTTC. Translating it yields CASSLERAGETQYF.

The chain recombines TRBV18 with TRBJ2-2; 8 bases agree with TRBD1. Germline CDR1 reads KGHSH; CDR2 reads LQKENI. Trimming removed 3 bases from V and 8 bases from J; junction bases left unmatched: 5. The CDR3 is 14 residues long. The CDR3 region is CASSPRQGPGELFF. CDR3 nucleotide sequence: TGTGCCAGCTCACCCAGACAGGGGCCAGGGGAGCTGTTTTTT.

The chain combines TRBV6-5 with TRBJ1-1; a weak D match, TRBD1 (6 bases). V lost 8 bases, J lost 4 bases, and 14 bases lay in between. Germline CDR1 is MNHEY and CDR2 is SVGAGI. This CDR3 spans 13 amino acids. The CDR3, as DNA: TGTGCCAGCGGAACAGGGTGGAGCACTGAAGCTTTCTTT. Protein product: CASGTGWSTEAFF.

The V and J genes are TRBV2 and TRBJ2-7; D not certain. The V end lost 6 bases, the J end lost 3 bases, and 6 bases lay between the germline ends. CDR1 SNHLY and CDR2 FYNNEI come from the germline V gene. CDR3 length: 11 amino acids. In DNA form, the CDR3 reads TGTGCCAGCAGCCTAAGCTACGAGCAGTACTTC. Translation: CASSLSYEQYF.

The J gene is TRBJ2-7, the V gene TRBV9, with 10 bases that match TRBD2. Germline V gene lookup returns CDR1 SGDLS and CDR2 YYNGEE. The CDR3 is 16 amino acids. V shed 2 bases, J shed 0 bases, and the junction held 5 bases outside the gene matches. The CDR3 reads CASSVASGSSSYEQYF. The CDR3 DNA reads TGTGCCAGCAGCGTGGCTAGCGGGAGTAGCTCCTACGAGCAGTACTTC.

The chain combines TRBV25-1 with TRBJ2-3; D perhaps matches TRBD1 (5 bases). The CDR3 runs 13 residues. V dropped 5 bases and J dropped 1 base, with 7 bases sitting between them. The germline V gene has CDR1 MGHDK and CDR2 SYGVNS. CDR3 in amino acids: CASSKQGTDTQYF. In DNA form, the CDR3 reads TGTGCCAGCAGTAAACAGGGCACAGATACGCAGTATTTT.

V is TRBV19 and J is TRBJ2-7, with 7 bases that match TRBD2. The CDR3 is 13 amino acids. V gave up 7 bases and J gave up 4 bases; unmatched junction bases: 7. CDR1 is LNHDA, CDR2 SQIVND, per germline (reference sequence). The CDR3 bases are TGTGCCAGTACCGACATGGGGGGGTACGAGCAGTACTTC. Its protein is CASTDMGGYEQYF. Full variable domain (rest looked up from reference TRBV19 and TRBJ2-7): DGGITQSPKYLFRKEGQNVTLSCEQNLNHDAMYWYRQDPGQGLRLIYYSQIVNDFQKGDIAEGYSVSREKKESFPLTVTSAQKNPTAFYLCASTDMGGYEQYFGPGTRLTVT.

The chain joins TRBV5-1 to TRBJ2-1, with D unclear. V was shortened by 0 bases and J by 0 bases, with 10 bases between the two germline ends. Germline V gene lookup returns CDR1 SGHRS and CDR2 YFSETQ. The CDR3 loop spans 16 amino acids. The CDR3 loop reads CASSLGVSLSYNEQFF. CDR3 DNA sequence: TGCGCCAGCAGCTTGGGTGTCAGTCTCTCCTACAATGAGCAGTTCTTC. Full variable domain (remainder filled in from reference TRBV5-1 and TRBJ2-1): KAGVTQTPRYLIKTRGQQVTLSCSPISGHRSVSWYQQTPGQGLQFLFEYFSETQRNKGNFPGRFSGRQFSNSRSEMNVSTLELGDSALYLCASSLGVSLSYNEQFFGPGTRLTVL.

The J gene is TRBJ2-7, the V gene TRBV6-1; 8 bases agree with TRBD2. J lost 5 bases, V lost 0 bases, and 3 bases had no gene match. CDR1 is MNHNS, CDR2 SASEGT, per germline. The CDR3 is 14 residues long. CDR3 nucleotide sequence: TGTGCCAGCAGTGAAGCGAGGACTAGCCACGAGCAGTACTTC. This gives the protein CASSEARTSHEQYF.